This TCR beta chain was sequenced for a study of blood T cell repertoires in COVID-19. V lost 7 bases to trimming and J lost 4 bases; unmatched junction nucleotides: 6. There are 13 residues in the CDR3. Sequencing was performed with immunoSEQ multiplex PCR; in TCRdb, only in-frame clones are kept and a portion is missing. The sample lists 95,000 to 150,000 clones, roughly 74% occurring once. This sequence joins TRBV12-3 or TRBV12-4 and TRBJ1-2; 7 nucleotides align to TRBD1. The sample taken for sequencing was peripheral blood. The sequence was collected from a man in his fifties or sixties with acute or convalescent COVID-19. The CDR3 nucleotides are TGTGCCAGCACCCGACAGGGTGGCTATGGCTACACCTTC. It encodes CASTRQGGYGYTF.